This T cell receptor (beta chain) was documented in a study of blood T cell repertoires in COVID-19. Study details: Sites across the United States, Italy and Spain contributed samples from acute and convalescent COVID-19.

The germline V gene has CDR1 SEHNR and CDR2 FQNEAQ (reference sequence). The CDR3 totals 14 residues. V shed 0 bases and J shed 2 bases, with 8 bases lying between them. Sequencing was performed with immunoSEQ multiplex PCR; in TCRdb, only in-frame clones are kept and a portion is missing. The table has some 110,000 clones, around 83% seen once; the top ten hold approximately 15%. The chain has TRBV7-9 and TRBJ2-7; perhaps TRBD2 as D (5 bases). The TCR comes from an elderly woman with acute or convalescent COVID-19. The sequenced sample consisted of peripheral blood. CDR3 in amino acids: CASSLAGVAYEQYF. CDR3 DNA sequence: TGTGCCAGCAGCTTAGCGGGAGTGGCCTACGAGCAGTACTTC.